One TCR beta chain is described in this entry. Germline-derived CDR1 and CDR2 are PRHDT and FYEKMQ (reference sequence). Trimming removed 5 bases at V and 0 bases at J, with 11 bases between. CDR3 length: 14 amino acids. The data derive from a study of cytomegalovirus exposure and HLA in healthy donors. The PCR used 60 Vbeta and 13 Jbeta primers. Using immunoSEQ multiplex PCR, the repertoire was profiled, and TCRdb retains in-frame clones only, with some absent. The sample includes 100,000 to 150,000 clones, roughly 78% of them seen just once. This sequence originates from a woman in her 40s in good health and CMV-seronegative. The chain carries TRBV13 and TRBJ2-7; a possible D gene is TRBD1 (5 bases). Sequenced input: PBMCs. In DNA form, the CDR3 reads TGTGCCAGCAGCCCAAGGACAAGCTCCTACGAGCAGTACTTC. Encoded protein: CASSPRTSSYEQYF.